Below are 30 T cell receptor beta chains sequenced from a single sample in a study of cytomegalovirus exposure and HLA in healthy donors. The PCR made use of 60 Vbeta and 13 Jbeta primers. Clones were read by immunoSEQ multiplex PCR, and TCRdb kept only the in-frame ones, dropping some. This table has about 120,000 clones, around three quarters appearing once. The sample comprised PBMCs. The receptor source for this set is a woman aged 45-59 years in good health and CMV-seronegative.

J is TRBJ2-7 and V is TRBV18, with TRBD2 identical over 10 bases. Per germline, CDR1 KGHSH and CDR2 LQKENI. Unmatched junction bases numbered 4, after V lost 4 bases and J lost 1 base. The CDR3 is 15 residues long. The CDR3 DNA reads TGTGCCAGCTCACACGGACTAGCGGAATCCTACGAGCAGTACTTC. It yields the protein CASSHGLAESYEQYF.

This chain joins TRBV10-1 and TRBJ1-3; 7 bases are shared with TRBD1. In germline, CDR1 is WNHNN, CDR2 SYGVQD (reference sequence). With V trimmed by 7 bases and J by 4 bases, 7 bases remained unmatched. CDR3 length: 14 residues. CDR3 sequence (DNA): TGCGCCAGCAAAGGGGGCGCGAGAGGAAACACCATATATTTT. Translated: CASKGGARGNTIYF.

This clone has more than one count but fewer than ten. The CDR3 DNA reads TGTGCCTGGAGTGTACGAGGGGGTAATGAAAAACTGTTTTTT. The encoded protein is CAWSVRGGNEKLFF. The genes are TRBV30 and TRBJ1-4; perhaps TRBD1 as D (6 bases). The germline V gene encodes CDR1 GTSNPN and CDR2 SVGIG (reference sequence). The CDR3 sequence is 14 residues long. The ends were cut back, 0 bases at V and 4 bases at J, with 9 bases in the middle.

The V call is TRBV19, the J call TRBJ2-2; D is possibly TRBD2 (5 bases). The CDR3 is 15 residues long. The V and J ends lost 2 bases and 4 bases respectively, with 11 bases between them. The germline CDR1 and CDR2 sequences are LNHDA and SQIVND (reference sequence). The DNA of the CDR3 is TGTGCCAGTAGTATATCCCGTACTAGCACCGGGGAGCTGTTTTTT. Encoded protein: CASSISRTSTGELFF.

The gene calls are TRBV29-1 and TRBJ2-5, with a tentative D call TRBD2 (6 bases). This CDR3 spans 11 amino acids. CDR1 is SQVTM and CDR2 is ANQGSEA in the germline V gene. V lost 7 bases to trimming and J lost 7 bases, with 13 bases between them. CDR3 amino acids: CSAERGGTQYF. The CDR3 coding sequence is TGCAGCGCGGAACGGGGAGGGACCCAGTACTTC. The full variable domain, completed using reference TRBV29-1 and TRBJ2-5, is SAVISQKPSRDICQRGTSLTIQCQVDSQVTMMFWYRQQPGQSLTLIATANQGSEATYESGFVIDKFPISRPNLTFSTLTVSNMSPEDSSIYLCSAERGGTQYFGPGTRLLVL.

The rearrangement links TRBV29-1 to TRBJ2-2; no firm D call. Germline V gene data show CDR1 as SQVTM and CDR2 as ANQGSEA. The V and J ends lost 5 bases and 5 bases respectively, with 12 bases between them. The CDR3 has 13 residues. In DNA form, the CDR3 reads TGCAGCGTTTTCTGGAGAAGTACCGGGGAGCTGTTTTTT. Protein: CSVFWRSTGELFF.

This chain links TRBV7-2 with TRBJ2-5; no clear D. The CDR3 loop spans 14 amino acids. From germline, CDR1 is SGHTA and CDR2 FQGNSA. V lost 5 bases and J lost 1, with 11 bases in between. This chain's CDR3 is CASSPPGRQETQYF. The CDR3 DNA follows: TGTGCCAGCAGCCCACCGGGTCGCCAAGAGACCCAGTACTTC.

This clone came up once. This sequence joins TRBV29-1 and TRBJ2-1, with D tentatively TRBD2 (6 bases). V was clipped by 4 bases and J by 10 bases, with 20 bases between them. The CDR3 length is 14 residues. CDR1 and CDR2 from the germline V gene are SQVTM and ANQGSEA. CDR3 coding DNA: TGCAGCGTTGGGCGTGGGGACTGGGGAGAGGAGCAGTTCTTC. This codes for CSVGRGDWGEEQFF.

This chain joins TRBV30 and TRBJ2-5; D is ambiguous. In germline, CDR1 is GTSNPN, CDR2 SVGIG (reference sequence). This CDR3 contains 12 residues. The V end lost 0 bases, the J end lost 5 bases, and 7 bases lay between the germline ends. DNA of the CDR3: TGTGCCTGGAGTGTACTGCGGGAGACCCAGTACTTC. Translated, it gives CAWSVLRETQYF.

This clone has just a few counts. Other DNA sequences in the same sample also yield this CDR3. The J gene is TRBJ2-1, the V gene TRBV15, with D uncertain. V lost 0 bases, J lost 4 bases, and 10 bases lay in between. CDR3 length: 15 amino acids. Germline values: CDR1 LNHNV, CDR2 YYDKDF (reference sequence). CDR3 coding DNA: TGTGCCACCAGCAGAGATGGAGCTACTTACAATGAGCAGTTCTTC. This gives the protein CATSRDGATYNEQFF.

The V call is TRBV28, the J call TRBJ2-3, with unresolved D. Germline lookup yields CDR1 MDHEN and CDR2 SYDVKM. V lost 5 bases, J lost 6 bases, and 12 bases lay in between. The CDR3 is 13 residues long. The CDR3 spells CASSPRLQDTQYF. In DNA form, the CDR3 reads TGTGCCAGCAGTCCCCGACTCCAGGATACGCAGTATTTT.

This clone occurred a few times. The J gene is TRBJ2-7, the V gene TRBV28, with a weak D call TRBD1 (6 bases). CDR1 and CDR2 (germline): MDHEN, SYDVKM. Trimming removed 8 bases at V and 3 bases at J, with 8 bases between. This CDR3 has 11 residues. The CDR3 DNA sequence: TGTGCCAGCCGACAGGACTACGAGCAGTACTTC. This gives the protein CASRQDYEQYF.

The chain has TRBV4-3 and TRBJ2-3; TRBD2 aligns across 8 bases. V lost 0 bases to trimming and J lost 5 bases; unmatched junction nucleotides: 4. Per germline, CDR1 LGHNA and CDR2 YSLEER. The CDR3 runs 15 residues. The CDR3 sequence: CASSQDSTSGDTQYF. CDR3 nucleotide sequence: TGCGCCAGCAGCCAAGATTCAACTAGCGGAGATACGCAGTATTTT.

This clone was picked up one time. The V call is TRBV11-1, the J call TRBJ1-2, with 7 bases identical to TRBD1. The CDR3 consists of 14 residues. V was clipped by 5 bases and J by 8 bases; unmatched bases: 11. Germline CDR1 is SGHAT and CDR2 is FQDESV (reference sequence). This CDR3 reads CASSPSDRYQGYTF. CDR3 nucleotide sequence: TGTGCCAGCAGCCCCTCGGACAGGTATCAAGGCTACACCTTC.

As for this clone: One end of the junction is discordant with germline, which a read error may explain. The chain links TRBV7-9 to TRBJ2-1; 8 bases are shared with TRBD1. Germline values: CDR1 SEHNR, CDR2 FQNEAQ (reference sequence). This CDR3 contains 14 residues. The CDR3 nucleotides are TGTTCCAGCAGCCCCGTGCGACAGGGGAATGAGCAGTTCTTC. Its translation is CSSSPVRQGNEQFF.

The V call is TRBV7-2, the J call TRBJ1-1; the D is unclear. V lost 4 bases, J lost 2 bases, and 17 bases lay in between. The CDR3 runs 16 residues. Germline CDR1 reads SGHTA; CDR2 reads FQGNSA. This CDR3 is CASSSLGGSQNTEAFF. In nucleotides, the CDR3 is TGTGCCAGCAGCTCCCTAGGAGGGTCCCAAAACACTGAAGCTTTCTTT.

The chain couples TRBV30 to TRBJ1-3; weak D call: TRBD1 (6 bases). Germline CDR1 reads GTSNPN; CDR2 reads SVGIG (reference sequence). V shed 4 bases and J shed 2 bases, with 9 bases lying between them. The CDR3 has 13 amino acids. The CDR3 coding sequence is TGTGCCTGGATGAGGACAGCTGGAAACACCATATATTTT. Translating gives CAWMRTAGNTIYF.

The chain is built from TRBV10-2 and TRBJ2-3, with D perhaps TRBD2 (6 bases). From germline, CDR1 is WSHSY and CDR2 SAAADI. The V end lost 0 bases, the J end lost 0 bases, and 10 bases lay between the germline ends. This CDR3 spans 16 amino acids. The CDR3 nucleotides are TGCGCCAGCAGTGAGTCTAGCGGAACTAGCACAGATACGCAGTATTTT. Translated: CASSESSGTSTDTQYF.

The gene calls are TRBV10-3 and TRBJ2-1, with D maybe TRBD1 (5 bases). CDR1 is ENHRY, CDR2 SYGVKD, per germline. The V gene lost 0 bases and the J gene lost 7 bases, with 16 bases spanning the gap. CDR3 length: 16 amino acids. The CDR3: CAISESPSGIQNEQFF. In DNA form, the CDR3 reads TGTGCCATCAGTGAGTCCCCCTCAGGGATCCAGAATGAGCAGTTCTTC.

Remarks on this clone: Within the sample, other DNA sequences also encode this same CDR3. The rearrangement uses TRBV5-1 and TRBJ2-2; tentative D call: TRBD2 (5 bases). Germline V gene data show CDR1 as SGHRS and CDR2 as YFSETQ. This CDR3 is 15 amino acids long. Trimming left V 2 bases short and J 4 bases short, with 12 bases between. The CDR3 region has the DNA TGCGCCAGCAGCTTTATGATAGGGAGCACCGGGGAGCTGTTTTTT. Its translation: CASSFMIGSTGELFF.

This chain links TRBV2 with TRBJ2-7; 10 nucleotides line up with TRBD2. Germline V CDR1 and CDR2: SNHLY, FYNNEI. The CDR3 has 14 residues. J gave up 1 base and V 7 bases, and 4 bases lay outside the gene matches. Written as DNA, the CDR3 is TGTGCCAGCACCGAGCGGGAGGGGTCCTACGAGCAGTACTTC. This encodes CASTEREGSYEQYF. The full variable domain, completed using reference TRBV2 and TRBJ2-7, is EPEVTQTPSHQVTQMGQEVILRCVPISNHLYFYWYRQILGQKVEFLVSFYNNEISEKSEIFDDQFSVERPDGSNFTLKIRSTKLEDSAMYFCASTEREGSYEQYFGPGTRLTVT.

This clone came up a few times. The chain combines TRBV7-8 with TRBJ2-5; D gene uncertain. Deletions cut 2 bases from V and 2 bases from J, with 9 bases between. The CDR3 runs to 14 residues. Germline-derived CDR1 and CDR2 are SGHVS and FQNEAQ. The CDR3 loop is CASSLTWQQETQYF. The CDR3 region has the DNA TGTGCCAGCAGCTTAACCTGGCAGCAAGAGACCCAGTACTTC. Drawing the rest from reference TRBV7-8 and TRBJ2-5, the complete variable domain is GAGVSQSPRYKVAKRGQDVALRCDPISGHVSLFWYQQALGQGPEFLTYFQNEAQLDKSGLPSDRFFAERPEGSVSTLKIQRTQQEDSAVYLCASSLTWQQETQYFGPGTRLLVL.

The chain has TRBV4-1 and TRBJ2-1; 12 nucleotides align to TRBD2. Germline assignment: CDR1 MGHRA and CDR2 YSYEKL. CDR3 length: 17 residues. V shed 2 bases, J shed 6 bases, and the junction held 8 bases outside the gene matches. CDR3 DNA sequence: TGCGCCAGCAGCCAACCCAGACTAGCGGGAGCCGGCAATGAGCAGTTCTTC. This sequence encodes CASSQPRLAGAGNEQFF.

The chain is built from TRBV7-9 and TRBJ2-3, with TRBD2 as a possible D gene (5 bases). CDR3 size: 19 residues. Germline V gene data show CDR1 as SEHNR and CDR2 as FQNEAQ (reference sequence). V lost 5 bases to trimming and J lost 3 bases, with 27 bases between them. The CDR3 DNA reads as TGTGCCAGCAGCGCCTACCGCGGAGCGGCACCGGTTGGGACAGATACGCAGTATTTT. Protein product: CASSAYRGAAPVGTDTQYF.

The genes are TRBV4-3 and TRBJ2-1; weak D call: TRBD1 (5 bases). Trimming shortened V by 2 bases and J by 8 bases, and 10 bases separated the two germline ends. Per germline, CDR1 LGHNA and CDR2 YSLEER. CDR3 length: 13 amino acids. DNA for the CDR3: TGCGCCAGCAGCCAAAACAGGTTGGATGAGCAGTTCTTC. Translated, it gives CASSQNRLDEQFF.

This chain uses TRBV29-1 with TRBJ2-1, with 11 bases lining up with TRBD2. V dropped 7 bases and J dropped 4; count of bases not matched to a gene: 12. Germline lookup yields CDR1 SQVTM and CDR2 ANQGSEA. The CDR3 has 16 amino acids. The CDR3 protein is CSAYPTLAGVYNEQFF. The CDR3 DNA reads TGCAGCGCTTATCCTACACTAGCGGGAGTGTACAATGAGCAGTTCTTC.

This clone has more than one count but fewer than ten. This chain uses TRBV9 with TRBJ1-2, with a weak D call TRBD1 (6 bases). V lost 0 bases and J lost 8, with 11 bases in between. The CDR3 extends over 13 amino acids. CDR1 and CDR2 from the germline V gene are SGDLS and YYNGEE. CDR3 in amino acids: CASSVVAGVGYTF. CDR3 sequence (DNA): TGTGCCAGCAGCGTAGTGGCAGGGGTCGGCTACACCTTC.

The V and J genes are TRBV6-4 and TRBJ2-2; D gene ambiguous. Germline lookup yields CDR1 MRHNA and CDR2 SNTAGT. V lost 8 bases and J lost 4, with 11 bases in between. CDR3 length: 13 amino acids. Here the CDR3 reads CASGGPSTGELFF. The CDR3 DNA reads TGTGCCAGCGGCGGTCCTTCCACCGGGGAGCTGTTTTTT.

This clone was detected once. The chain couples TRBV5-4 to TRBJ1-1; 8 bases match TRBD1. The CDR3 has 15 amino acids. The V and J ends lost 4 bases and 1 base, in that order; junction bases with no gene match: 6. Germline CDR1 SGHNT, CDR2 YYREEE (reference sequence). CDR3 region: CASSKGTGRNTEAFF. As DNA, the CDR3 is TGTGCCAGCAGCAAGGGGACAGGCAGGAACACTGAAGCTTTCTTT.

The V and J genes are TRBV18 and TRBJ1-4; possible D gene TRBD1, 5 bases. Germline V gene data show CDR1 as KGHSH and CDR2 as LQKENI. The CDR3 covers 15 residues. V was clipped by 3 bases and J by 5 bases, with 13 bases between them. The CDR3 region is CASSPDSSENEKLFF. The CDR3 DNA follows: TGTGCCAGCTCACCCGACAGTTCCGAGAATGAAAAACTGTTTTTT.